This T cell receptor (beta chain) is from a study of T cells in Graves' hyperthyroidism and ophthalmopathy. This clonotype has a count of ten or more. Template material for amplifying TCR beta CDR3 regions consisted of RNA transcripts. TCR CDR3 regions were first amplified by RT-PCR with HTBI primers. From the multiplex PCR reads, TCRdb called clonotypes with MiXCR, one entry per CDR3 protein. In the table there are almost 600,000 distinct CDR3 sequences, about 45% of which are singletons. Germline V gene sequence: CDR1 SNHLY, CDR2 FYNNEI. The CDR3 length is 15 residues. J was trimmed by 2 bases and V by 5 bases; bases with no gene match: 8.

This clonotype was sampled from a young woman with Graves' hyperthyroidism. The sequenced sample consisted of peripheral blood or thyroid tissue (not recorded which). V is TRBV2 and J is TRBJ2-5; 7 bases fit TRBD1. CDR3 region: CASSSGTAAQETQYF. The DNA for the CDR3 is TGTGCCAGCAGTTCCGGGACAGCAGCACAAGAGACCCAGTACTTC. Full variable domain (remainder filled in from reference TRBV2 and TRBJ2-5): EPEVTQTPSHQVTQMGQEVILRCVPISNHLYFYWYRQILGQKVEFLVSFYNNEISEKSEIFDDQFSVERPDGSNFTLKIRSTKLEDSAMYFCASSSGTAAQETQYFGPGTRLLVL.